This is a list of T cell receptor beta chains from one sample in a study of cytotoxic CD8 clonotypes in ibrutinib-treated CLL. Clones were sequenced by immunoSEQ multiplex PCR, and TCRdb holds only the in-frame ones, with some missing. Of about 160,000 clones in the sample, approximately 91% were seen once. This sample comprised PBMCs, obtained at disease progression, from a patient treated with ibrutinib. The receptor source for this set is a human donor with chronic lymphocytic leukemia. CDR3s include the opening cysteine and the closing phenylalanine or tryptophan. D genes are given only for firm matches. Clone size appears in some rows only: once, few, many, or a class for an expanded clone.

CDR3 protein	CDR3 DNA	V gene	J gene	clone size	D gene
CASSYGVAQNTGELFF	TGTGCCAGCAGTTACGGGGTAGCCCAAAACACCGGGGAGCTGTTTTTT	TRBV6-5	TRBJ2-2	.	.
CASSYSGGTADTQYF	TGTGCCAGCAGTTACTCGGGCGGGACGGCAGATACGCAGTATTTT	TRBV6-5	TRBJ2-3	.	.
CASRNPGAGHLFF	TGTGCCAGCAGGAACCCGGGAGCTGGACACCTGTTTTTT	TRBV6-5	TRBJ1-4	.	.
CASSPDRGNFTVQAQYF	TGTGCCAGCAGCCCGGACAGGGGAAACTTCACGGTCCAGGCGCAGTACTTC	TRBV21-1	TRBJ2-7	.	.
CASSAGGRAFF	TGTGCCAGCAGTGCAGGGGGACGGGCTTTCTTT	TRBV25-1	TRBJ1-1	.	TRBD1
CASSATYSGNTIYF	TGTGCCAGTAGTGCCACATATTCTGGAAACACCATATATTTT	TRBV19	TRBJ1-3	.	.
CASTRGGFRGSSTDTQYF	TGTGCCAGCACCCGGGGAGGGTTCAGGGGGAGCAGCACAGATACGCAGTATTTT	TRBV5-4	TRBJ2-3	.	.
CASSHPPILGYGYTF	TGTGCCAGCAGCCATCCGCCTATTCTCGGCTATGGCTACACCTTC	TRBV7-9	TRBJ1-2	.	.
CASSQAGTGGLGRFF	TGCGCCAGCAGCCAAGCGGGGACAGGGGGCCTTGGGAGGTTCTTC	TRBV4-1	TRBJ2-1	.	TRBD1
CASSLEWGLAGSDIQYF	TGCGCCAGCAGCTTGGAGTGGGGACTAGCGGGAAGCGACATTCAGTACTTC	TRBV5-1	TRBJ2-4	.	TRBD2
CASRVQGYSYEQYF	TGTGCCAGCAGAGTCCAGGGTTACTCCTACGAGCAGTACTTC	TRBV28	TRBJ2-7	.	.
CASSATGTAGANVLTF	TGTGCCAGTAGTGCCACAGGGACGGCTGGGGCCAACGTCCTGACTTTC	TRBV19	TRBJ2-6	.	.
CASSLEQGGLQYF	TGTGCTAGCAGCTTAGAACAAGGGGGATTACAGTACTTC	TRBV7-7	TRBJ2-4	.	.
CAGKISGANVLTF	TGTGCCGGGAAGATTTCCGGGGCCAACGTCCTGACTTTC	TRBV30	TRBJ2-6	.	.
CASSVPFRGMGTEAFF	TGTGCCAGCAGCGTCCCCTTTCGAGGAATGGGCACTGAAGCTTTCTTT	TRBV5-8	TRBJ1-1	.	.
CASSSIRKDGETQYF	TGTGCCAGCTCATCGATTAGGAAAGACGGGGAGACCCAGTACTTC	TRBV18	TRBJ2-5	.	.
CASSLISTDTQYF	TGTGCCAGCAGCTTGATATCCACAGATACGCAGTATTTT	TRBV5-4	TRBJ2-3	.	.
CASSGTGPPLSYGYTF	TGTGCCAGCAGTGGGACAGGGCCCCCTTTGAGCTATGGCTACACCTTC	TRBV6-1	TRBJ1-2	.	TRBD1
CASSVVTSGPYTDTQYF	TGTGCCAGCAGCGTAGTGACTAGCGGGCCGTACACAGATACGCAGTATTTT	TRBV7-2	TRBJ2-3	.	TRBD2
CASSFPPGQETQYF	TGTGCCAGCAGCTTCCCCCCGGGGCAAGAGACCCAGTACTTC	TRBV7-2	TRBJ2-5	.	.
CSVISSGSLETQYF	TGCAGCGTTATTTCTAGCGGGAGTCTGGAGACCCAGTACTTC	TRBV29-1	TRBJ2-5	.	TRBD2
CAISESTGTSENWSYNEQFF	TGTGCCATCAGTGAGTCTACCGGGACTAGCGAAAATTGGAGCTACAATGAGCAGTTCTTC	TRBV10-3	TRBJ2-1	.	TRBD2
CASSEAAVFSGANVLTF	TGTGCCAGCAGTGAAGCGGCAGTCTTCTCTGGGGCCAACGTCCTGACTTTC	TRBV6-1	TRBJ2-6	.	.
CASTEQGWGYTF	TGTGCCAGCACCGAACAGGGGTGGGGCTACACCTTC	TRBV5-4	TRBJ1-2	.	TRBD1
CASSQLREGPGTEAFF	TGTGCCAGCAGCCAACTCCGAGAGGGGCCAGGCACTGAAGCTTTCTTT	TRBV13	TRBJ1-1	.	.
CASSLGSRQGFGTEAFF	TGCGCCAGCAGCTTGGGAAGTCGACAGGGGTTCGGCACTGAAGCTTTCTTT	TRBV5-1	TRBJ1-1	.	TRBD1
CASSLRGGLNYEQYF	TGTGCCAGCAGCTTAAGGGGGGGACTAAACTACGAGCAGTACTTC	TRBV7-6	TRBJ2-7	.	.
CASSQDWLGRLSGSTDTQYF	TGCGCCAGCAGCCAAGATTGGCTAGGGCGGTTAAGCGGTAGCACAGATACGCAGTATTTT	TRBV4-3	TRBJ2-3	.	.
CASSSGGDSYEQYF	TGTGCCAGCAGCTCAGGAGGAGACTCCTACGAGCAGTACTTC	TRBV11-3	TRBJ2-7	.	.
CASSLGSGTRGGNEQFF	TGTGCCAGCAGCTTAGGCTCCGGGACGCGCGGGGGCAATGAGCAGTTCTTC	TRBV7-2	TRBJ2-1	.	TRBD2
CASRSGGVGWEQYF	TGTGCCAGCAGATCAGGGGGCGTCGGTTGGGAGCAGTACTTC	TRBV6-1	TRBJ2-7	once	TRBD1
CAAGQGWGYTF	TGTGCCGCAGGACAGGGCTGGGGCTACACCTTC	TRBV6-1	TRBJ1-2	few	TRBD1
CASQTWDRDNQPQHF	TGTGCCAGTCAAACGTGGGACAGGGACAATCAGCCCCAGCATTTT	TRBV19	TRBJ1-5	.	TRBD1
CAWSVSETQYF	TGTGCCTGGAGTGTTTCAGAGACCCAGTACTTC	TRBV30	TRBJ2-5	.	.
CASSFLPPDGVREQYF	TGTGCCAGCAGCTTTTTACCCCCCGACGGTGTCCGGGAGCAGTACTTC	TRBV7-9	TRBJ2-7	.	.
CATSSGDTIETQYF	TGTGCCACCAGCAGTGGGGACACAATAGAGACCCAGTACTTC	TRBV15	TRBJ2-5	.	.
CATSRGRGGLTLNEQFF	TGTGCCACCAGCAGAGGTCGTGGGGGCCTCACTCTCAATGAGCAGTTCTTC	TRBV15	TRBJ2-1	.	.
CSAPRDTEAFF	TGCAGTGCGCCCCGGGACACTGAAGCTTTCTTT	TRBV20-1	TRBJ1-1	.	.
CASSDTGRNIQYF	TGCGCCAGCAGTGATACAGGGAGGAACATTCAGTACTTC	TRBV10-2	TRBJ2-4	.	.
CASSPQGPRHLDGYTF	TGTGCCAGCAGCCCACAGGGGCCGCGCCATTTAGACGGCTACACCTTC	TRBV7-9	TRBJ1-2	.	TRBD1
CASSLSTGYNTGELFF	TGTGCCAGCAGTTTATCGACAGGGTATAACACCGGGGAGCTGTTTTTT	TRBV27	TRBJ2-2	.	TRBD1
CAWSGDRSNQPQHF	TGTGCCTGGAGTGGGGACAGGTCTAATCAGCCCCAGCATTTT	TRBV30	TRBJ1-5	.	TRBD1
CASSQDKAGGQPQHF	TGCGCCAGCAGCCAAGATAAGGCAGGGGGTCAGCCCCAGCATTTT	TRBV4-1	TRBJ1-5	.	TRBD1
CASSLWDREYGYTF	TGTGCCAGCAGTTTATGGGACAGGGAGTATGGCTACACCTTC	TRBV28	TRBJ1-2	.	TRBD1
CASSFNRVHEQYF	TGTGCCAGCAGCTTTAACAGGGTCCACGAGCAGTACTTC	TRBV13	TRBJ2-7	.	.
CASSLTLARAETQYF	TGTGCCAGCAGCTTAACCCTAGCGAGGGCAGAGACCCAGTACTTC	TRBV5-6	TRBJ2-5	.	.
CASSLTPGMNTGELFF	TGTGCCAGCAGCTTAACGCCAGGAATGAACACCGGGGAGCTGTTTTTT	TRBV7-3	TRBJ2-2	.	.
CASSVEGDMNTEAFF	TGTGCCAGCAGCGTGGAGGGGGACATGAACACTGAAGCTTTCTTT	TRBV7-2	TRBJ1-1	.	.
CASSLQSSDYIVYTF	TGTGCCAGCAGTTTGCAATCGTCGGATTATATCGTCTACACCTTC	TRBV28	TRBJ1-2	.	.
CAWSYRTGFAYEQYF	TGTGCCTGGAGCTATAGGACAGGGTTCGCCTACGAGCAGTACTTC	TRBV30	TRBJ2-7	once	TRBD1
CASSLAQGLFF	TGTGCCAGCAGCTTAGCCCAGGGACTTTTCTTC	TRBV7-9	TRBJ2-1	.	.